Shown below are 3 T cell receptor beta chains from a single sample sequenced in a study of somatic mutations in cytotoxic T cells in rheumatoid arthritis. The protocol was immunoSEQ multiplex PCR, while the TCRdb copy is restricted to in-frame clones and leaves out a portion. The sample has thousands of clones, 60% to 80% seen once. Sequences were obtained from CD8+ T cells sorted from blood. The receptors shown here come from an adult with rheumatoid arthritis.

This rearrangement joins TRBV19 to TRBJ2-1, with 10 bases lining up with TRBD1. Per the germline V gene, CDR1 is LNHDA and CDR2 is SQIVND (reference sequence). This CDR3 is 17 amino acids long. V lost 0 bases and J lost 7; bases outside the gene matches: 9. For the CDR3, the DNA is TGTGCCAGTAGTATAGACCCAGGGACAGGGGCGATTAATGAGCAGTTCTTC. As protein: CASSIDPGTGAINEQFF.

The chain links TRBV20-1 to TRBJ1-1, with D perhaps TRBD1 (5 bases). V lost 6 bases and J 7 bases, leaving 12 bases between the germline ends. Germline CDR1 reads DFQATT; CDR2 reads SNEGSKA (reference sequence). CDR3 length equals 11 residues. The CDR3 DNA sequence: TGCAGTGCCGCAATGGGGCGTGAAGCTTTCTTT. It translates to CSAAMGREAFF.

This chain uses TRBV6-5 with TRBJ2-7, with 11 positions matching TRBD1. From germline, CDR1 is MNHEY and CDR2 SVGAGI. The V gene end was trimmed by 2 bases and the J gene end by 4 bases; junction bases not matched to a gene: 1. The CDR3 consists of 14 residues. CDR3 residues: CASSYGTGGYEQYF. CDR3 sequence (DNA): TGTGCCAGCAGTTACGGGACAGGGGGATACGAGCAGTACTTC.